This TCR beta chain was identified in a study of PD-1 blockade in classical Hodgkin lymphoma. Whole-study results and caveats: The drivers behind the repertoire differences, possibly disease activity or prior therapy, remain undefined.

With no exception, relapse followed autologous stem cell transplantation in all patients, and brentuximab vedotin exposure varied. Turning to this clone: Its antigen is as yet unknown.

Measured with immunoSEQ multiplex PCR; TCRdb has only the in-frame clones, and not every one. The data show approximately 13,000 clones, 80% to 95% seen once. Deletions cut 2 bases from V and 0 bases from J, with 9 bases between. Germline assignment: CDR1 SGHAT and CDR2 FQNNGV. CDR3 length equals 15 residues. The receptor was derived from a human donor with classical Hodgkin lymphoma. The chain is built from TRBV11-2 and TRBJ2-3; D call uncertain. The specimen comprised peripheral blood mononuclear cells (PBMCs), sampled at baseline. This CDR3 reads CASSLIGTSTDTQYF. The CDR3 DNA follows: TGTGCCAGCAGCTTAATAGGAACTAGCACAGATACGCAGTATTTT.